One and the same sample provided the 14 T cell receptor beta chains below, sequenced in a study of cytomegalovirus exposure and HLA in healthy donors. PCR used 60 Vbeta primers and 13 Jbeta primers. Method: immunoSEQ multiplex PCR; TCRdb's copy keeps in-frame clones and lacks some. This sample carries tens of thousands of clones, with less than 6% going to the ten biggest clones. Sequenced material: PBMCs. These receptors were taken from a young man in good health and CMV-seropositive.

As for this clone: The junction departs from germline at one end; a sequencing error may be responsible. The chain links TRBV5-5 to TRBJ1-1; 7 nucleotides line up with TRBD1. This CDR3 spans 16 amino acids. Per germline, CDR1 SGHKS and CDR2 YYEKEE (reference sequence). CDR3 residues: CASNPDRRNLNTEDFF. In nucleotides, the CDR3 is TGTGCCAGCAACCCGGACAGGCGCAATCTGAACACTGAAGATTTCTTT. Supplemented by reference TRBV5-5 and TRBJ1-1, the full variable domain reads DAGVTQSPTHLIKTRGQQVTLRCSPISGHKSVSWYQQVLGQGPQFIFQYYEKEERGRGNFPDRFSARQFPNYSSELNVNALLLGDSALYLCASNPDRRNLNTEDFFGQGTRLTVV.

This chain uses TRBV19 with TRBJ1-1; 7 bases fit TRBD1. CDR3 length: 18 residues. V lost 5 bases to trimming and J lost 5 bases; unmatched junction nucleotides: 20. CDR1 and CDR2 (germline): LNHDA, SQIVND (reference sequence). CDR3 sequence (DNA): TGTGCCAGTAGTCCCCTTGCTCAAGGTGGCAGGGGGAGGACTGAAGCTTTCTTT. Protein product: CASSPLAQGGRGRTEAFF.

The genes are TRBV19 and TRBJ1-2; 7 nucleotides match TRBD1. From germline, CDR1 is LNHDA and CDR2 SQIVND (reference sequence). The CDR3 has 13 residues. With V trimmed by 7 bases and J by 7 bases, 9 bases remained unmatched. CDR3 coding DNA: TGTGCCAGTACGGGGACAGCGTCGTTTGGCTACACCTTC. It codes for CASTGTASFGYTF.

The chain uses TRBV6-6 and TRBJ2-7; TRBD1 is a possible D gene (5 bases). V lost 6 bases, J lost 3 bases, and 12 bases lay in between. This CDR3 has 13 residues. The germline V gene has CDR1 MNHNY and CDR2 SVGAGI (reference sequence). The CDR3 DNA reads as TGTGCCAGCAGCCCAGGGATTTTCTACGAGCAGTACTTC. It encodes CASSPGIFYEQYF.

The chain carries TRBV7-9 and TRBJ1-3, with D possibly TRBD1 on 5 matching bases. Trimming pared 5 bases from V and 2 bases from J, leaving 10 bases between. Germline loops: CDR1 SEHNR, CDR2 FQNEAQ (reference sequence). The CDR3 has 14 residues. CDR3 coding DNA: TGTGCCAGCAGCGCGGGGACCCCTGGAAACACCATATATTTT. Translation gives CASSAGTPGNTIYF.

This chain connects TRBV5-6 to TRBJ2-1; the D gene is possibly TRBD2 (5 bases). CDR3 size: 15 residues. V gave up 0 bases and J gave up 5 bases, with 12 bases separating them. Germline V gene lookup returns CDR1 SGHDT and CDR2 YYEEEE. DNA for the CDR3: TGTGCCAGCAGCTTGGCGGCTAGCTGGAACAATGAGCAGTTCTTC. Translation gives CASSLAASWNNEQFF.

The chain links TRBV19 to TRBJ1-1; 8 nucleotides match TRBD1. With V trimmed by 0 bases and J by 1 base, 1 base remained unmatched. The CDR3 length is 15 residues. Germline CDR1 is LNHDA and CDR2 is SQIVND (reference sequence). CDR3 region: CASSIDQGANTEAFF. The CDR3 bases are TGTGCCAGTAGTATAGATCAGGGGGCGAACACTGAAGCTTTCTTT.

The chain joins TRBV11-2 to TRBJ1-3; D perhaps matches TRBD1 (5 bases). Trimming removed 1 base from V and 5 bases from J, with 12 bases in between. Germline V gene data show CDR1 as SGHAT and CDR2 as FQNNGV. The CDR3 sequence is 15 residues long. The CDR3 coding sequence is TGTGCCAGCAGCTTAGGTGTGCAGGGCAGAAACACCATATATTTT. Translated, it gives CASSLGVQGRNTIYF. The full variable domain, completed using reference TRBV11-2 and TRBJ1-3, is EAGVAQSPRYKIIEKRQSVAFWCNPISGHATLYWYQQILGQGPKLLIQFQNNGVVDDSQLPKDRFSAERLKGVDSTLKIQPAKLEDSAVYLCASSLGVQGRNTIYFGEGSWLTVV.

The chain combines TRBV30 with TRBJ2-7; TRBD2 matches at 11 bases. J was trimmed by 0 bases and V by 0 bases; bases with no gene match: 7. Per the germline V gene, CDR1 is GTSNPN and CDR2 is SVGIG (reference sequence). The CDR3 totals 17 residues. The DNA for the CDR3 is TGTGCCTGGAGTGTTACGCTAACTAGCGGGGGCTCCTACGAGCAGTACTTC. It codes for CAWSVTLTSGGSYEQYF.

This CDR3 is CASASGLAGNNEQFF. CDR3 nucleotide sequence: TGTGCCAGTGCCAGCGGACTAGCGGGGAACAATGAGCAGTTCTTC. This rearrangement joins TRBV19 to TRBJ2-1; TRBD2 aligns across 12 bases. The CDR3 has 15 residues. The germline CDR1 and CDR2 sequences are LNHDA and SQIVND (reference sequence). V trimming: 8 bases; J trimming: 5 bases; junction bases outside the gene matches: 7.

V usage is TRBV6-5 and J usage is TRBJ1-2; D may be TRBD1 (5 bases). V lost 2 bases, J lost 4 bases, and 11 bases lay in between. From germline, CDR1 is MNHEY and CDR2 SVGAGI. This CDR3 has 14 amino acids. This CDR3 reads CASSYARGSYGYTF. For the CDR3, the DNA is TGTGCCAGCAGTTACGCTAGGGGCTCCTATGGCTACACCTTC.

V is TRBV19 and J is TRBJ2-5; TRBD1 matches at 9 bases. Looked up from germline, CDR1 is LNHDA and CDR2 is SQIVND (reference sequence). This CDR3 is built from 18 residues. V dropped 1 base and J dropped 0; count of bases not matched to a gene: 9. The CDR3 bases are TGTGCCAGTAGTATAGGTGTCGGACAGGGGAGGGACCAAGAGACCCAGTACTTC. This encodes CASSIGVGQGRDQETQYF.

This rearrangement joins TRBV6-5 to TRBJ2-7; 9 positions agree with TRBD1. Germline assignment: CDR1 MNHEY and CDR2 SVGAGI. V lost 6 bases, J lost 2 bases, and 8 bases stayed unmatched. The CDR3 length is 15 residues. The CDR3 region is CASSPDRGSAYEQYF. CDR3 coding DNA: TGTGCCAGCAGCCCCGACAGGGGGAGCGCCTACGAGCAGTACTTC.

The gene calls are TRBV30 and TRBJ1-1, with D perhaps TRBD1 (5 bases). The germline gives CDR1 GTSNPN, CDR2 SVGIG (reference sequence). This CDR3 contains 14 residues. Trimming cost V 2 bases and J 5 bases, with 15 bases left between them. CDR3 in amino acids: CAWSFPGRGTEAFF. In nucleotides, the CDR3 is TGTGCCTGGAGTTTCCCGGGTCGGGGGACTGAAGCTTTCTTT.